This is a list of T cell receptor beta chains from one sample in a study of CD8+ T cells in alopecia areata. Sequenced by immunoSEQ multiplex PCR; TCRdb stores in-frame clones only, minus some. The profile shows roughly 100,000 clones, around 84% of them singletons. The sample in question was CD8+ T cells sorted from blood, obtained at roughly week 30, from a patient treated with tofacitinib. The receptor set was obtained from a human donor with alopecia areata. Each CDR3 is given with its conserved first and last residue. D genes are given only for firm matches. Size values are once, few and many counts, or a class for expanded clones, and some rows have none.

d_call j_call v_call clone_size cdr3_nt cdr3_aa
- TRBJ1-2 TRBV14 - TGTGCCAGCAGCCAAGTGGTCGACAGCTCAGAATCTAATTATGGCTACACCTTC CASSQVVDSSESNYGYTF
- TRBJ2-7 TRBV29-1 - TGCAGCGTTGAGGGCCAGGGGTCGTCCTACGAGCAGTACTTC CSVEGQGSSYEQYF
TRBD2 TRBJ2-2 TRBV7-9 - TGTGCCAGCAGCCGGGAGGGATGGAACACCGGGGAGCTGTTTTTT CASSREGWNTGELFF
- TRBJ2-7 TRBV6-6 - TGTGCCAGCAGTTCAGTACCGCTCCTGGGCGAGCAGTACTTC CASSSVPLLGEQYF
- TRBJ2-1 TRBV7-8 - TGTGCCAGCAGATCGGACATTTACAATGAGCAGTTCTTC CASRSDIYNEQFF
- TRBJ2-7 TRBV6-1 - TGTGCCAGCAGTGACCCTACCGGACTGCAAAGCGAGCAGTACTTC CASSDPTGLQSEQYF
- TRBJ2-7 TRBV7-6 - TGTGCCAGCAGCGACCGAAGCCGGGTCGACTCCTACGAGCAGTACTTC CASSDRSRVDSYEQYF
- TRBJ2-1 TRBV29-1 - TGCAGCGTTGGGAGGGAGAGGAGCTCCTACAATGAGCAGTTCTTC CSVGRERSSYNEQFF
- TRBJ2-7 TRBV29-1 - TGCAGCGTTGAAGATCACAGGACCTACGAGCAGTACTTC CSVEDHRTYEQYF
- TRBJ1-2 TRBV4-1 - TGCGCCAGCAGCCCCGGGCCCACCTTCTTCACCTTC CASSPGPTFFTF
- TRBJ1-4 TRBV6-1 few TGTGCCAGCAGTGAGTCCGAAAGTGAAAAACTGTTTTTT CASSESESEKLFF
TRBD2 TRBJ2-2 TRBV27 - TGTGCCAGCAGCCTTTTCAGCGGGAAAACCGGGGAGCTGTTTTTT CASSLFSGKTGELFF
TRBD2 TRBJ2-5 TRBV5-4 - TGTGCCAGCGGGCTAGCGGATGGGGAGACCCAGTACTTC CASGLADGETQYF
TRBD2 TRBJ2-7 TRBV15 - TGTGCCACCAGCATGGCCGGGACTAGCGGCGAGCAGTACTTC CATSMAGTSGEQYF
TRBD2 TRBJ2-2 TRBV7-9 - TGTGCCAGCAGGTCGAGCGGGGGCCGCACCGGGGAGCTGTTTTTT CASRSSGGRTGELFF
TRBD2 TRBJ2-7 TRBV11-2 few TGTGCCAGCAGCTGGGTGACTAGCGGGAGTTTGTACGAGCAGTACTTC CASSWVTSGSLYEQYF
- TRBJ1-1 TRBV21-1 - TGTGCCAGCAGCAAAAACGACAGCAACTTGGAGGCTGAAGCTTTCTTT CASSKNDSNLEAEAFF
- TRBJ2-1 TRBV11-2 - TGTGCCAGCGATGTTATAGCTAGCATGGGTGAGCAGTTCTTC CASDVIASMGEQFF
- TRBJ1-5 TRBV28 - TGTGCCAGCAAGGATAGGGGCAATCAGCCCCAGCATTTT CASKDRGNQPQHF
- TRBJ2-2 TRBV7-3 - TGTGCCAGCAGCCCCATAGGTGGGAGCGGGGAGCTGTTTTTT CASSPIGGSGELFF
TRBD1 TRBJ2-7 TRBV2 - TGTGCCAGCGTGGGGACAGCCCGTTCCTACGAGCAGTACTTC CASVGTARSYEQYF
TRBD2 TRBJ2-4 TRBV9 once TGTGCCAGCAGCCCCCGGGGGGGGTTAGCCAAAAACATTCAGTACTTC CASSPRGGLAKNIQYF
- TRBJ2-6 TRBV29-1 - TGCAGCGTGGTGGGTCAGGGAGACCTCTCTGGGGCCAACGTCCTGACTTTC CSVVGQGDLSGANVLTF
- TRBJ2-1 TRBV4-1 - TGCGCCAGCAGCGGGAGGTCTGGTGAGCAGTTCTTC CASSGRSGEQFF
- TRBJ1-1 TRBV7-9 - TGTGCCAGCAGCGGGCAGTTAGACACTGAAGCTTTCTTT CASSGQLDTEAFF
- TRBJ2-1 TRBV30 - TGTGCCTGGAGTTGGGACTTGAATGAGCAGTTCTTC CAWSWDLNEQFF
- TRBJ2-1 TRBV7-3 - TGTGCCAGCAGCTTAGTTTCTAGCGTGTACAATGAGCAGTTCTTC CASSLVSSVYNEQFF
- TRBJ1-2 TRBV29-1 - TGCAGCGTTGAAGGAATGATCAGCTATGGCTACACCTTC CSVEGMISYGYTF
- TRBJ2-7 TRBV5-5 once TGTGCCAGCAGCTTGGGGCGGGCATCCTCCTACGAGCAGTACTTC CASSLGRASSYEQYF
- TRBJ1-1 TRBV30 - TGTGCCTGGAGTGTCGGGAACACTGAAGCTTTCTTT CAWSVGNTEAFF
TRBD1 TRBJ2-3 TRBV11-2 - TGTGCCAGCAGCCCTAGACAGGGTTTAGGGACAGATACGCAGTATTTT CASSPRQGLGTDTQYF